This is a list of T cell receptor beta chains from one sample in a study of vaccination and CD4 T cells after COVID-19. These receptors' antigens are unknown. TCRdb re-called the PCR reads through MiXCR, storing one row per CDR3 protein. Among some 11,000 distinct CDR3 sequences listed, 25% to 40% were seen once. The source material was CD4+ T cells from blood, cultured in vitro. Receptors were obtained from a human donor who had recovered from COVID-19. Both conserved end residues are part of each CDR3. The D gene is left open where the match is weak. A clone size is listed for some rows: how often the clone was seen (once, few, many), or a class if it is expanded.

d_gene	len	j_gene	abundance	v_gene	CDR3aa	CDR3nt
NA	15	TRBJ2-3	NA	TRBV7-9	CASSLVTGRTDTQYF	TGTGCCAGCAGCTTAGTTACGGGTCGCACAGATACGCAGTATTTT
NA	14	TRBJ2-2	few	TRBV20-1	CSARIRDRTGELFF	TGCAGTGCTAGGATACGGGACCGCACCGGGGAGCTGTTTTTT
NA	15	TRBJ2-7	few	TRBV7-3	CASSLSGRVESEQYF	TGTGCCAGCAGCTTGTCGGGCAGGGTGGAAAGCGAGCAGTACTTC
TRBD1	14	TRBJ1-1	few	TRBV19	CASSIHRGMTEAFF	TGTGCCAGTAGTATACACAGGGGTATGACTGAAGCTTTCTTT
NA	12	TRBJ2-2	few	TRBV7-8	CASSLSPRELFF	TGTGCCAGCAGCTTAAGTCCCAGGGAGCTGTTTTTT
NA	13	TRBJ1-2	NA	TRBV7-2	CASSLGPIYGYTF	TGTGCCAGCAGCTTAGGGCCCATCTATGGCTACACCTTC
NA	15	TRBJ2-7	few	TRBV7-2	CASSLARDLPYEQYF	TGTGCCAGCAGCTTGGCCAGGGACCTCCCCTACGAGCAGTACTTC
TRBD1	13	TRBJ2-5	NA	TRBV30	CAWRKGGSETQYF	TGTGCCTGGAGAAAAGGGGGCTCGGAGACCCAGTACTTC
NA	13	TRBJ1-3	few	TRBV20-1	CSARDNPGNTIYF	TGCAGTGCAAGGGACAATCCTGGAAACACCATATATTTT
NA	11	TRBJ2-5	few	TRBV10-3	CATQGGETQYF	TGTGCCACCCAGGGGGGGGAGACCCAGTACTTC
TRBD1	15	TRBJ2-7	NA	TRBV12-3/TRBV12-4	CASSFGTGLVNEQYF	TGTGCCAGCAGTTTCGGGACAGGGTTGGTTAACGAGCAGTACTTC
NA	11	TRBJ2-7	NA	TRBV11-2	CASSPGYEQYF	TGTGCCAGCAGCCCAGGGTACGAGCAGTACTTC
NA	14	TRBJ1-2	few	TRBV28	CASSFTGYDYGYTF	TGTGCCAGCAGTTTCACCGGGTACGACTATGGCTACACCTTC
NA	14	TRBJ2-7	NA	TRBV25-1	CASSESGQVSEQYF	TGTGCCAGCAGTGAATCCGGGCAGGTCAGCGAGCAGTACTTC
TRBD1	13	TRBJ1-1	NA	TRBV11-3	CASRRQGNTEAFF	TGTGCCAGCAGACGACAGGGCAACACTGAAGCTTTCTTT